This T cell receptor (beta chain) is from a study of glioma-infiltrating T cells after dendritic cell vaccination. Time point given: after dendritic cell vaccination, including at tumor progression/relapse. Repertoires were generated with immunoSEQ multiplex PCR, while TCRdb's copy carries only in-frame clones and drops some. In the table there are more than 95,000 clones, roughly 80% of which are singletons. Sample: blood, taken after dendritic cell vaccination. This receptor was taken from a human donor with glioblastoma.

The CDR3 loop reads CASSSNRDWTIGEQFF. CDR3 nucleotide sequence: TGTGCCAGCAGCTCGAACCGGGACTGGACGATTGGGGAGCAGTTCTTC. The chain recombines TRBV7-9 with TRBJ2-1, with a tentative D call TRBD2 (6 bases). Germline-derived CDR1 and CDR2 are SEHNR and FQNEAQ (reference sequence). Trimming cost V 4 bases and J 10 bases, with 23 bases left between them. CDR3 length: 16 residues.